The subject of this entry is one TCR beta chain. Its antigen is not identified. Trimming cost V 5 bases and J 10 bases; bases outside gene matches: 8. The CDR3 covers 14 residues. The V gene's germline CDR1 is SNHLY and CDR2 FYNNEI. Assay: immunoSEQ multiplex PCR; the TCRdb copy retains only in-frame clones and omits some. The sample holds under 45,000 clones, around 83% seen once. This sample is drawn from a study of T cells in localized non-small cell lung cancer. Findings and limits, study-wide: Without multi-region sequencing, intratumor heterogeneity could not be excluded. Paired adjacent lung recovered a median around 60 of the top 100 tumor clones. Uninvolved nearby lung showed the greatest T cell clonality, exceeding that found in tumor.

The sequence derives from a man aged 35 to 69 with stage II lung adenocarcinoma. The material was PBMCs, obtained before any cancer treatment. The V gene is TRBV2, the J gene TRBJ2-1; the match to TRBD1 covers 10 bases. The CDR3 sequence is CASSFRDRGEEQFF. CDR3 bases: TGTGCCAGCAGTTTCCGGGACAGGGGCGAGGAGCAGTTCTTC. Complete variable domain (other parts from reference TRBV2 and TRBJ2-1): EPEVTQTPSHQVTQMGQEVILRCVPISNHLYFYWYRQILGQKVEFLVSFYNNEISEKSEIFDDQFSVERPDGSNFTLKIRSTKLEDSAMYFCASSFRDRGEEQFFGPGTRLTVL.